A selection of T cell receptor beta chains follows, all from one sample in a study of blood T cell repertoires in COVID-19. Sequencing was performed with immunoSEQ multiplex PCR; in TCRdb, only in-frame clones are kept and a portion is missing. The sample lists hundreds of thousands of clones, roughly 86% occurring once. Material for sequencing was PBMCs or T cells enriched from blood (not recorded which). The origin of the receptors is a woman between 45 and 65 years old who had recovered from COVID-19. The CDR3 runs from the conserved cysteine through the conserved F or W. The order of the fields is J gene, clone size, D gene, V gene, CDR3 DNA, CDR3 protein. The D gene is left open where the match is weak. Clone size, where shown, is once, few, many, or a class for clones that have expanded.

>TRBJ2-6|.|.|TRBV7-6
TGTGCCAGCACTGGAGGCGGGGCCAACGTCCTGACTTTC
CASTGGGANVLTF
>TRBJ1-6|.|.|TRBV30
TGTGCCCGGAGTGCTCAGCGATCCAATTCACCCCTCCACTTT
CARSAQRSNSPLHF
>TRBJ1-1|.|.|TRBV7-8
TGTGCCAGCAGCTTATCCATGACTGAAGCTTTCTTT
CASSLSMTEAFF
>TRBJ2-6|.|.|TRBV28
TGTGCCAGCAGTTTCCCAGGGACTGGGGCCAACGTCCTGACTTTC
CASSFPGTGANVLTF
>TRBJ2-1|.|.|TRBV4-1
TGCGCCAGCAGCCAAGAAGTTCCTCCGGCGGGACGAGGCCATCCTGAGCAGTTCTTC
CASSQEVPPAGRGHPEQFF
>TRBJ1-1|.|TRBD1|TRBV19
TGTGCCAGTAACCCGCCCGGGACAGGGCGCACTGAAGCTTTCTTT
CASNPPGTGRTEAFF
>TRBJ2-2|.|.|TRBV5-1
TGCGCCAGCAGCTTGCTTCCCCTCGCGAACACCGGGGAGCTGTTTTTT
CASSLLPLANTGELFF
>TRBJ1-5|.|.|TRBV6-5
TGTGCCAGCAAAGGAGTAGGGGTTAGACAGCCCCAGCATTTT
CASKGVGVRQPQHF
>TRBJ1-6|.|.|TRBV27
TGTGCCAGCAGTTTGGGGGGGTATTCACCCCTCCACTTT
CASSLGGYSPLHF
>TRBJ2-5|.|.|TRBV12-5
TGTGCTAGTGGCGCGTGGGGGAGGGAGACCCAGTACTTC
CASGAWGRETQYF
>TRBJ2-7|.|.|TRBV11-2
TGTGCCAGCAGCTTAGATCTGCCCGGACAACCAGGACCGTACGAGCAGTACTTC
CASSLDLPGQPGPYEQYF
>TRBJ2-1|once|.|TRBV9
TGTGCCAGCAGCGCCCGGACAGATAACTACAATGAGCAGTTCTTC
CASSARTDNYNEQFF
>TRBJ1-3|.|.|TRBV5-1
TGCGCCAGCAGCTTGGCCGGGTTCGGAAACACCATATATTTT
CASSLAGFGNTIYF
>TRBJ1-1|once|TRBD1|TRBV7-3
TGTGCCAGCAGCTCTACAGGGGCAAACACTGAAGCTTTCTTT
CASSSTGANTEAFF
>TRBJ2-3|.|TRBD2|TRBV4-2
TGTGCCAGCAGCTTAAATAGCGGGAGAAGCACAGATACGCAGTATTTT
CASSLNSGRSTDTQYF
>TRBJ2-7|once|.|TRBV7-2
TGTGCCAGCAGCTTCTTGGCGGCCGGGGACGAGCAGTACTTC
CASSFLAAGDEQYF
>TRBJ2-3|.|.|TRBV4-1
TGCGCCAGCAGCCAAGTATTAGATACGCAGTATTTT
CASSQVLDTQYF
>TRBJ1-2|.|.|TRBV2
TGTGCCAGCAGTCCCAGGGATGGCTACACCTTC
CASSPRDGYTF
>TRBJ2-7|.|TRBD2|TRBV2
TGTGTCAGCACATTTGACGGCGGGAGTATCTACGAGCAGTACTTC
CVSTFDGGSIYEQYF
>TRBJ2-1|.|.|TRBV15
TGTGCCACCAGTGGTGGAGCGGAGGACGGCAATGAGCAGTTCTTC
CATSGGAEDGNEQFF
>TRBJ2-2|.|TRBD1|TRBV9
TGTGCCAGCAGCGTAGACCAGGGGGCCGGGGAGCTGTTTTTT
CASSVDQGAGELFF
>TRBJ1-1|.|.|TRBV9
TGTGCCAGCAGCGTAGTCTCCGACACTGAAGCTTTCTTT
CASSVVSDTEAFF
>TRBJ2-2|.|TRBD2|TRBV7-9
TGTGCCAGCAGCAGACTAGCGGGAGAACCCGGGGAGCTGTTTTTT
CASSRLAGEPGELFF
>TRBJ2-7|.|.|TRBV12-3/TRBV12-4
TGTGCCAGCAGCCCGGACACCTACGAGCAGTACTTC
CASSPDTYEQYF
>TRBJ1-1|.|.|TRBV3-1/TRBV3-2
TGTGCCAGCAGCCAAGATCTGTCTTTGAACACTGAAGCTTTCTTT
CASSQDLSLNTEAFF
>TRBJ1-5|.|TRBD1|TRBV19
TGTGCCAGTACGGCTAGAGGGGGCGCGGACAATCAGCCCCAGCATTTT
CASTARGGADNQPQHF
>TRBJ2-7|.|.|TRBV10-3
TGTGCCATCGGCCCCGGGACTGTAAGGTCCTACGAGCAGTACTTC
CAIGPGTVRSYEQYF
>TRBJ1-2|once|.|TRBV27
TGTGCCAGCAGGTCGGCAGGGGATGTTCGGAATGGCTACACCTTC
CASRSAGDVRNGYTF
>TRBJ2-6|.|.|TRBV28
TGTGCCAGCAGTTCTTATACCCCCAGTCCCGGGGCCAACGTCCTGACTTTC
CASSSYTPSPGANVLTF
>TRBJ1-5|.|.|TRBV6-2/TRBV6-3
TGTGCCAGCAGTAGTGACAGGTATAGCAATCAGCCCCAGCATTTT
CASSSDRYSNQPQHF
>TRBJ1-1|.|.|TRBV5-6
TGTGCCAGCAGCTTACGGGGGGTACAGACTGAAGCTTTCTTT
CASSLRGVQTEAFF
>TRBJ2-3|.|.|TRBV5-6
TGTGCCAGCAGCAAACTAGGAAATACGCAGTATTTT
CASSKLGNTQYF
>TRBJ1-4|.|TRBD1|TRBV7-2
TGTGCCAGCAGCTTAGTACAGGGGGTAGGAAAACTGTTTTTT
CASSLVQGVGKLFF
>TRBJ1-1|.|TRBD1|TRBV5-4
TGTGCCAGCAGCTTGGGGTCCGGACAGGGGAGGAACACTGAAGCTTTCTTT
CASSLGSGQGRNTEAFF
>TRBJ1-1|.|.|TRBV7-9
TGTGCCAGCAGCGGGACACTGCCAGGCACTGAAGCTTTCTTT
CASSGTLPGTEAFF
>TRBJ1-6|.|TRBD1|TRBV7-9
TGTGCCAGCAGCTCATCGGGACAGGGGAAAGCGGATTCACCCCTCCACTTT
CASSSSGQGKADSPLHF
>TRBJ2-3|.|.|TRBV2
TGTGCCAGCAGTGACTCGACAACGAGCACAGATACGCAGTATTTT
CASSDSTTSTDTQYF
>TRBJ1-2|.|TRBD1|TRBV28
TGTGCCAGCAGTTTGACAGGGAATGGCTACACCTTC
CASSLTGNGYTF
>TRBJ1-2|.|.|TRBV25-1
TGTGCCAGCAGTGAATATTTCGGAGGGACTGGCTACACCTTC
CASSEYFGGTGYTF
>TRBJ2-1|.|TRBD2|TRBV15
TGTGCCACCAGCAAACGGACTAGCGGGACATGGGAGCAGTTCTTC
CATSKRTSGTWEQFF
>TRBJ2-1|.|.|TRBV7-9
TGTGCCAGCAGCTTCCCGCTACTCGGTGAGCAGTTCTTC
CASSFPLLGEQFF
>TRBJ2-5|.|.|TRBV7-9
TGTGCCAGCAGCGCAGCGGGTCGAGGAGAGACCCAGTACTTC
CASSAAGRGETQYF
>TRBJ1-1|.|TRBD1|TRBV27
TGTGCCAGCAGTTCAAACAGGGGGAGCAACACTGAAGCTTTCTTT
CASSSNRGSNTEAFF
>TRBJ1-1|.|.|TRBV5-1
TGCGCCAGCACCCCCGGGGGGGTCGCCAGGGCGGGGGACACTGAAGCTTTCTTT
CASTPGGVARAGDTEAFF
>TRBJ2-4|few|.|TRBV4-2
TGTGCCAGCAGCCAAGTGGGGGGAACCAAAAACATTCAGTACTTC
CASSQVGGTKNIQYF
>TRBJ1-2|.|.|TRBV19
TGTGCCAGTAGTATTAATAGTAACTATGGCTACACCTTC
CASSINSNYGYTF
>TRBJ2-3|once|.|TRBV19
TGTGCCAGTAGTATTCGGTTTAACAGGGCAGATACGCAGTATTTT
CASSIRFNRADTQYF
>TRBJ1-5|.|.|TRBV27
TGTGCCAGCGCAGTCCAGGGGCTCAATCAGCCCCAGCATTTT
CASAVQGLNQPQHF
>TRBJ2-1|.|.|TRBV25-1
TGTGCCAGCAGTGAAACCAACTTCTACAATGAGCAGTTCTTC
CASSETNFYNEQFF
>TRBJ2-7|.|.|TRBV7-9
TGTGCCAGCAGCTTAGGATTCGGGATCGAGCAGTACTTC
CASSLGFGIEQYF
>TRBJ1-1|.|.|TRBV5-1
TGCGCCAGCAGCTTGGTGGCAGGAAAGAATGAAGCTTTCTTT
CASSLVAGKNEAFF
>TRBJ1-3|.|TRBD1|TRBV27
TGTGCCAGGACCGCCAGGGGGCAGTCGCCTGGAAACACCATATATTTT
CARTARGQSPGNTIYF
>TRBJ2-7|.|.|TRBV10-3
TGTGCCATCAGCGCCGGGCCTATCGAGGGCTACGAGCAGTACTTC
CAISAGPIEGYEQYF
>TRBJ2-7|many|.|TRBV2
TGTGCCAGCAGTGAGAAGGGAGCATCCTACGAGCAGTACTTC
CASSEKGASYEQYF
>TRBJ1-2|.|.|TRBV7-9
TGTGCCAGCAGCTTAGCCCTCGTCCTAAAGAATGGCTACACCTTC
CASSLALVLKNGYTF
>TRBJ1-1|.|TRBD1|TRBV30
TGTGCCTGGGGGAACAGGGGAGGCACTGAAGCTTTCTTT
CAWGNRGGTEAFF
>TRBJ2-7|.|TRBD2|TRBV5-1
TGCGCCAGCAGCCCAAGACTAGCGGCCCTCCACGAGCAGTACTTC
CASSPRLAALHEQYF